A selection of T cell receptor beta chains follows, all from one sample in a study of cytomegalovirus exposure and HLA in healthy donors. The table came from immunoSEQ multiplex PCR; TCRdb's copy has only in-frame clones and leaves some out. Altogether approximately 120,000 clones are present, about 76% being singletons, with the ten largest covering under 2.5%. Sequencing used PBMCs. All receptors come from a woman in her twenties or thirties in good health and CMV-seronegative. Each CDR3 is given with its conserved first and last residue. The order of the fields is clone size, D gene, J gene, V gene, CDR3 DNA, CDR3 protein. D genes are given only for firm matches. Clone size, where shown, is once, few, many, or a class for clones that have expanded.

- | - | TRBJ1-5 | TRBV2 | TGTGCCAGCAGTGCCGACGGGAATAGCAATCAGCCCCAGCATTTT | CASSADGNSNQPQHF
- | TRBD1 | TRBJ1-1 | TRBV7-2 | TGTGCCAGCTGGGACAGAATGAACACTGAAGCTTTCTTT | CASWDRMNTEAFF
- | TRBD1 | TRBJ1-2 | TRBV6-5 | TGTGCCAGCAGTTACTCCGGGACAGGGCCATATGGCTACACCTTC | CASSYSGTGPYGYTF
- | - | TRBJ1-2 | TRBV10-3 | TGCGCCATCAGTGAGACCGGAGCGTGGAACACCTTC | CAISETGAWNTF
- | TRBD1 | TRBJ1-1 | TRBV29-1 | TGCAGCGAAGACAGGGGCCCGAACACTGAAGCTTTCTTT | CSEDRGPNTEAFF
- | - | TRBJ2-7 | TRBV29-1 | TGCAGCGCCAGGTTTTCCTACGAGCAGTACTTC | CSARFSYEQYF
- | - | TRBJ1-2 | TRBV18 | TGTGCCAGCTCACCAGAGGGTTTGACGGGTGGTGACTATGGCTACACCTTC | CASSPEGLTGGDYGYTF
- | - | TRBJ2-2 | TRBV19 | TGTGCCAGTATGACGTCGGGACAAACACACACCGGGGAGCTGTTTTTT | CASMTSGQTHTGELFF
- | TRBD1 | TRBJ2-2 | TRBV10-3 | TGTGCCATCAGGGAAACAGGGGGCGGCACCGGGGAGCTGTTTTTT | CAIRETGGGTGELFF
- | TRBD1 | TRBJ1-4 | TRBV5-1 | TGCGCCAGCAGGACCCTAGACAGGGGTGCTAATGAAAAACTGTTTTTT | CASRTLDRGANEKLFF
few | - | TRBJ1-3 | TRBV6-1 | TGTGCCAGCAGTGACGACAAAATGTCTGGAAACACCATATATTTT | CASSDDKMSGNTIYF
- | - | TRBJ1-1 | TRBV7-2 | TGTGCCAGCAGCTCCCAGGCGAACACTGAAGCTTTCTTT | CASSSQANTEAFF
- | TRBD2 | TRBJ2-2 | TRBV7-9 | TGTGCCAGCAGCCGGACTAGGGTCGGGGAGCTGTTTTTT | CASSRTRVGELFF
- | - | TRBJ2-6 | TRBV10-2 | TGCGCCAGCCATGAGGGATCTGGGGCCAACGTCCTGACTTTC | CASHEGSGANVLTF
- | - | TRBJ2-7 | TRBV6-5 | TGTGCCAGCAGTTACGTGACGGAGTCCGAGCAGTACTTC | CASSYVTESEQYF
few | - | TRBJ1-1 | TRBV5-1 | TGCGCCAGCAGCTCCCCGACAGGTTTGGCCACTGAAGCTTTCTTT | CASSSPTGLATEAFF
- | TRBD1 | TRBJ1-5 | TRBV23-1 | TGCGCCAGCAGTCAGTCAAGGGACAGGGGGAGACATCAGCCCCAGCATTTT | CASSQSRDRGRHQPQHF
once | TRBD2 | TRBJ2-1 | TRBV7-2 | TGTGCCAGCAGCTTAGTAGCGGGAGGGACCTACAATGAGCAGTTCTTC | CASSLVAGGTYNEQFF